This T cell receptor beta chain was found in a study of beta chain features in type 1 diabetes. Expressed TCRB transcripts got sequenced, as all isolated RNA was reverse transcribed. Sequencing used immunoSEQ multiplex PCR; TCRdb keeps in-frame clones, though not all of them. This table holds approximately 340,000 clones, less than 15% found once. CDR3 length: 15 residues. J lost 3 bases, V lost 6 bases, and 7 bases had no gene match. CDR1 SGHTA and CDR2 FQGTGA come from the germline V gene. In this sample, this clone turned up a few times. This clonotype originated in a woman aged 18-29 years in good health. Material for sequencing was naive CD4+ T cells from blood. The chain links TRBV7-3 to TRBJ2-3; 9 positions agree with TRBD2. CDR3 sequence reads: CASRDLAGKTDTQYF. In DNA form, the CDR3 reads TGTGCCAGCAGAGATCTAGCGGGAAAGACAGATACGCAGTATTTT.